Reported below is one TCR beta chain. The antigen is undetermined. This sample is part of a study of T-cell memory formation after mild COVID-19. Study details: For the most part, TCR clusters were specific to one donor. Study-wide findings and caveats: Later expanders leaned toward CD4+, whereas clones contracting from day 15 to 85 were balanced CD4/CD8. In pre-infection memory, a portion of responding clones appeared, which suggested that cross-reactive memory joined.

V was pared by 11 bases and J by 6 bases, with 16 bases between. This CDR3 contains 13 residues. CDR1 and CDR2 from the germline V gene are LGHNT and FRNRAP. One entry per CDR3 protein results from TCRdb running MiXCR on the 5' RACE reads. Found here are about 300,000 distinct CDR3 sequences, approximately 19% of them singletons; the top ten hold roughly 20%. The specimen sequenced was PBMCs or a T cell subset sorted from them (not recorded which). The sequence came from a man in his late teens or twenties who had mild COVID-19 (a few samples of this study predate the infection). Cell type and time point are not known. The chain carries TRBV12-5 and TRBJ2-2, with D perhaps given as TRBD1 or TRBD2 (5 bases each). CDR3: CAHSGTQAGELFF. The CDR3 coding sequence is TGTGCTCACTCCGGGACCCAGGCCGGGGAGCTGTTTTTT.